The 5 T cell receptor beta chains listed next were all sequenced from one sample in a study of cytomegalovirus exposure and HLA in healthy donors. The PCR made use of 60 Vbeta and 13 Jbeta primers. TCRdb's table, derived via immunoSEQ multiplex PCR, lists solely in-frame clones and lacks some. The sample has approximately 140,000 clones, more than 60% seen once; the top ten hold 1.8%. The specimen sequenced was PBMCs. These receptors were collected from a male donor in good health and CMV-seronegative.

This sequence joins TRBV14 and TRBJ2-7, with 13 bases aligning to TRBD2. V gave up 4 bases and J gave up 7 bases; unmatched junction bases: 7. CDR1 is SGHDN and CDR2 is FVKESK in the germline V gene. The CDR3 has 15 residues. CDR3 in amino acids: CASSPTSGGAGEQYF. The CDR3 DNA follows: TGTGCCAGCAGCCCCACTAGCGGGGGGGCGGGAGAGCAGTACTTC. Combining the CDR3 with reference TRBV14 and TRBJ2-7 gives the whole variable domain EAGVTQFPSHSVIEKGQTVTLRCDPISGHDNLYWYRRVMGKEIKFLLHFVKESKQDESGMPNNRFLAERTGGTYSTLKVQPAELEDSGVYFCASSPTSGGAGEQYFGPGTRLTVT.

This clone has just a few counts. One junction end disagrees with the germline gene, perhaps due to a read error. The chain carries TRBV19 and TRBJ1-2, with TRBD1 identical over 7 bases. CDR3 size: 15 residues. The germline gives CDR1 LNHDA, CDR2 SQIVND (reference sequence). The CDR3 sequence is CASSPGTAINYGYPF. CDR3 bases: TGTGCCAGTAGCCCCGGGACAGCAATTAACTATGGCTACCCCTTC.

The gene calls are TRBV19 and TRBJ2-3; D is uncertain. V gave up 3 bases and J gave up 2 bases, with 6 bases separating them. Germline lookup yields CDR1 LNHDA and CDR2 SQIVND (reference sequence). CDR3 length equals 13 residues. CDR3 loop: CASSIPDTDTQYF. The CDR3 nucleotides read TGTGCCAGTAGTATCCCAGACACAGATACGCAGTATTTT.

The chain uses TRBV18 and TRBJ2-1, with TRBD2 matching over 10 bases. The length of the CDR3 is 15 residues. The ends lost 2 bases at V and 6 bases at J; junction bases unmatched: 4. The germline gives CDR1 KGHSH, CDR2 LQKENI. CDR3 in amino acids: CASSPISGGFNEQFF. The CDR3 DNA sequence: TGTGCCAGCTCACCAATTAGCGGGGGGTTCAATGAGCAGTTCTTC.

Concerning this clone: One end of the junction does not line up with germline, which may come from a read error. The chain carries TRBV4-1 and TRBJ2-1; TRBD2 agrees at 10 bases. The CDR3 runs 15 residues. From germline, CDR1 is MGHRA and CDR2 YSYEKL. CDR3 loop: CTSSPLAGIQREQFF. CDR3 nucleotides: TGCACCAGCAGCCCACTAGCGGGGATTCAGCGTGAGCAGTTCTTC.